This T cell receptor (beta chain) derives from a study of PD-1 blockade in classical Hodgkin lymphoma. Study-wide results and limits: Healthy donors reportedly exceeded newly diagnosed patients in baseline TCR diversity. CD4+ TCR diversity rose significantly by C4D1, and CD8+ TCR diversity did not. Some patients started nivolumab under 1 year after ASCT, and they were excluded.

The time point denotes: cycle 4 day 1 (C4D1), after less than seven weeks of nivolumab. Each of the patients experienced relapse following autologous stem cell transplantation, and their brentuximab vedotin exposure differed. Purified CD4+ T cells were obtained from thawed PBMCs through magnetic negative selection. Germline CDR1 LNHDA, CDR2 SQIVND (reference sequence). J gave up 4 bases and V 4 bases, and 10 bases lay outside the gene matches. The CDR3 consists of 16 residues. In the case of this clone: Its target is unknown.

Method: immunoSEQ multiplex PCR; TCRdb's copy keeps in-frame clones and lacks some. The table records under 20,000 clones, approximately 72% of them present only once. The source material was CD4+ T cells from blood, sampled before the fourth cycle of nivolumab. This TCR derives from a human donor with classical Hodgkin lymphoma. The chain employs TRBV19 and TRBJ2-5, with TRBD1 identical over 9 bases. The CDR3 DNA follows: TGTGCCAGTAGTAGTACAGGGGGCGCAATCCTAGAGACCCAGTACTTC. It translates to CASSSTGGAILETQYF.